This TCR beta chain came from a study of blood T cell repertoires in COVID-19. Study-level background: PBMCs, B-cell-depleted T cells, or T cells were the source of the cDNA or gDNA that made up the material.

Trimming left V 6 bases short and J 5 bases short, with 14 bases between. The CDR3 length is 13 residues. Per germline, CDR1 MNHEY and CDR2 SMNVEV (reference sequence). The assay was immunoSEQ multiplex PCR, and TCRdb's table has in-frame clones only and misses some. The data show some 160,000 clones, roughly nine tenths seen once. The TCR was taken from a woman between 65 and 79 years old with acute or convalescent COVID-19. Sequenced sample: peripheral blood. The chain recombines TRBV27 with TRBJ2-7; no clear D gene. The CDR3 loop reads CASSSAVRHEQYF. Here the CDR3 DNA reads TGTGCCAGCAGCTCGGCCGTCAGGCACGAGCAGTACTTC.